This T cell receptor (beta chain) was sequenced during a study of tumor-infiltrating lymphocytes in oesophageal squamous cell carcinoma. The V and J ends lost 5 bases and 3 bases respectively, with 11 bases between them. The CDR3 contains 13 residues. From germline, CDR1 is MGHDK and CDR2 SYGVNS. TCRdb re-derived calls from the PCR reads in MiXCR, one entry per CDR3 protein. Of 20,000 or so distinct CDR3 sequences in the sample, roughly 41% were seen once. This clonotype was seen at least ten times. The chain recombines TRBV25-1 with TRBJ2-7; the D gene is possibly TRBD1 (5 bases). Sequencing was carried out using esophageal tumor tissue. This TCR was recovered from a male donor with esophageal squamous cell carcinoma. As DNA, the CDR3 is TGTGCCAGCAGTAGTCGGCAGGGCTACGAGCAGTACTTC. This sequence encodes CASSSRQGYEQYF.